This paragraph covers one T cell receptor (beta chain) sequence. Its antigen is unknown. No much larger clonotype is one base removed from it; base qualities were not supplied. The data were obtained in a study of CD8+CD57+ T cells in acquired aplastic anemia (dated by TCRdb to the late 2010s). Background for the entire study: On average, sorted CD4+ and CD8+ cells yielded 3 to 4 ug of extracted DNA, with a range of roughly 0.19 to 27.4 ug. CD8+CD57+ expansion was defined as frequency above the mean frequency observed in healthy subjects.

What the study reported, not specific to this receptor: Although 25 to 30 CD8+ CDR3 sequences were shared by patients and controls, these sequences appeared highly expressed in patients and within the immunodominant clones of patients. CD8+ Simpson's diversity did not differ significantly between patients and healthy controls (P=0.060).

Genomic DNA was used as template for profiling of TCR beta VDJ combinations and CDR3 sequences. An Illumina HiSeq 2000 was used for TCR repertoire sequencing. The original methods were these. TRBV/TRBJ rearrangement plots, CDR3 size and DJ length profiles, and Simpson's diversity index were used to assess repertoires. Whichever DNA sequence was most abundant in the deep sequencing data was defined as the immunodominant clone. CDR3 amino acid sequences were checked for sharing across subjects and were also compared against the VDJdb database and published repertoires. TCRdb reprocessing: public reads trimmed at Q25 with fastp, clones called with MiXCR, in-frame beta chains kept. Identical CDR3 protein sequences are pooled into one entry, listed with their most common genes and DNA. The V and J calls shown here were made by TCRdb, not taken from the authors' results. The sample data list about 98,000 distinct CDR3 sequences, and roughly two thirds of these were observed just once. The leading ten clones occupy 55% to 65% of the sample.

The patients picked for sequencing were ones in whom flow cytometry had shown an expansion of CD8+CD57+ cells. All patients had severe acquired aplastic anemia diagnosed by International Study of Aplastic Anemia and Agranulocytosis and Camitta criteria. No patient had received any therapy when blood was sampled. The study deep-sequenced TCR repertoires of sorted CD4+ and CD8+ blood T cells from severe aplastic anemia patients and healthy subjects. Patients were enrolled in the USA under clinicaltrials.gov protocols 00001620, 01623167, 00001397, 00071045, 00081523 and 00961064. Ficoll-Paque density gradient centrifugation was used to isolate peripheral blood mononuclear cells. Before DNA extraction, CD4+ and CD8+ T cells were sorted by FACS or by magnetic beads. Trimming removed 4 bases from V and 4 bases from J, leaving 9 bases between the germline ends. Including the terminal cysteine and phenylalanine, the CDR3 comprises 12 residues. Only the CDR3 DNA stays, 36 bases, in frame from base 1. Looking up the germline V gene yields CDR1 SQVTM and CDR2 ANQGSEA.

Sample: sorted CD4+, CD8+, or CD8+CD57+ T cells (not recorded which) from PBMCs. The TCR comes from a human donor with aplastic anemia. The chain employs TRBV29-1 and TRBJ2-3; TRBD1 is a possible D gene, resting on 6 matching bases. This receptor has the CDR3 CSVGQDADTQYF. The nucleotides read TGCAGCGTTGGACAGGATGCAGATACGCAGTATTTT.